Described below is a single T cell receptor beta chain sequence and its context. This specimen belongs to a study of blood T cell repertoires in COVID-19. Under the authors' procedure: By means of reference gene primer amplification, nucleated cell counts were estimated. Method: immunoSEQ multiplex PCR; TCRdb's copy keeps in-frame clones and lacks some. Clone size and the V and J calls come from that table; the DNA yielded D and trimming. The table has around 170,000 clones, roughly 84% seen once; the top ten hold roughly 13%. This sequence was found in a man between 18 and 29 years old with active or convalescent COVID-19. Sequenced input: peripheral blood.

The DNA for the CDR3 is TGTGCCAGGAGGACAGGGTGGGCCAGCAATCAGCCCCAGCATTTT. It is translated as CARRTGWASNQPQHF. The chain carries TRBV19 and TRBJ1-5; 8 bases fit TRBD1. The V and J ends lost 9 bases and 1 base, in that order; junction bases with no gene match: 8. CDR3 size: 15 residues. CDR1 LNHDA and CDR2 SQIVND come from the germline V gene (reference sequence).